These T cell receptor beta chains were read from a single sample in a study of CD8+CD57+ T cells in acquired aplastic anemia. TCRdb reprocessed the reads via MiXCR and lists one record per CDR3 protein. The data show a few hundred thousand distinct CDR3 sequences, approximately 57% seen once. Source material: sorted CD4+, CD8+, or CD8+CD57+ T cells (not recorded which) from PBMCs. Source of these receptors: a human donor with aplastic anemia. CDR3s leave out the opening cysteine and the closing phenylalanine or tryptophan. D genes are given only for firm matches.

V,J,length,D,CDR3
TRBV15,TRBJ2-2,12,-,ASAGRGHTGELF
TRBV5-5,TRBJ1-2,12,-,ASSIRQGAYGYT
TRBV5-1,TRBJ2-3,15,TRBD1,ASSLVGTGVSTDTQY
TRBV4-2,TRBJ2-3,16,-,ASSQEVTGLSSTDTQY
TRBV2,TRBJ2-3,10,-,ATQEGMDTQY
TRBV7-9,TRBJ1-5,15,-,ASSLALGGSVNQPQH
TRBV10-3,TRBJ2-1,8,-,ATMGQGAF
TRBV20-1,TRBJ2-3,13,-,SALRGGRGTDTQY
TRBV19,TRBJ1-5,12,-,ASSKTFSNQPQH
TRBV5-1,TRBJ1-4,12,-,ASSPRGTREKLF
TRBV7-8,TRBJ2-3,13,-,ASSLSVFGTDTQY
TRBV15,TRBJ1-2,12,-,ATSRDVVGPGYT
TRBV20-1,TRBJ1-2,12,-,SARQVRRRGGYT
TRBV11-1,TRBJ2-7,13,TRBD2,ASSQLAGGTYEQY
TRBV19,TRBJ2-2,14,TRBD1,ASSGMTGVVTGELF
TRBV5-1,TRBJ1-1,13,-,ASSLASGTNTEAF
TRBV7-9,TRBJ1-2,14,-,ASSLIEGVFGFGYT
TRBV20-1,TRBJ2-1,8,-,SASRREQF
TRBV29-1,TRBJ1-2,10,-,SAGRGKEGYT
TRBV29-1,TRBJ1-1,12,TRBD1,SATTGFSDTDAF
TRBV7-8,TRBJ1-5,15,TRBD1,ASSLGGYRGMNQPQH
TRBV14,TRBJ2-1,13,TRBD2,ASSQAGGANNEQF
TRBV5-1,TRBJ1-2,12,-,ASSERGANYGYT
TRBV12-3/TRBV12-4,TRBJ1-2,11,-,ASREQGYYGYT
TRBV7-3,TRBJ1-1,12,-,ASSVEGLNTEAF
TRBV19,TRBJ1-5,15,-,ASRDGSGQISNQPQH
TRBV24-1,TRBJ2-1,15,-,ATSVVWGDTPYNEQF
TRBV5-1,TRBJ2-7,13,-,ASSYTGINFGEQY
TRBV2,TRBJ2-5,13,TRBD1,ASRVQGGSQETQY
TRBV24-1,TRBJ1-1,11,-,ATSDLRGTEAF
TRBV29-1,TRBJ2-2,8,-,SVLTGELF
TRBV7-3,TRBJ2-1,13,-,ASSFSGSVYNEQF
TRBV10-1,TRBJ2-7,12,-,ASSALKGPYEQY
TRBV20-1,TRBJ1-2,8,-,SASPSGYT
TRBV24-1,TRBJ2-6,15,-,ATSAPSGEAGADVLT
TRBV7-2,TRBJ1-2,12,-,ASSSRVTAYGYT
TRBV7-8,TRBJ1-1,10,-,ASSPSVRGAF
TRBV4-2,TRBJ1-2,14,-,ASRYARKGHGYGYT
TRBV6-1,TRBJ1-2,15,TRBD1,ASSLGLQGAGGRGYT
TRBV19,TRBJ2-5,13,TRBD2,ASSPSGGAVETQY
TRBV20-1,TRBJ2-7,11,-,SASSSGYYEQY
TRBV5-1,TRBJ1-1,13,-,ASSYGTGTNTEAF
TRBV7-9,TRBJ2-4,13,TRBD2,ASSQSLAGVGIQY
TRBV11-2,TRBJ2-7,12,TRBD1,ASSPSTGAYEQY
TRBV20-1,TRBJ2-7,12,TRBD2,SARVAGVSGEQY
TRBV12-3/TRBV12-4,TRBJ1-1,9,TRBD1,ASSRQGEAF
TRBV7-7,-,12,TRBD2,ASSQREGRYEQY
TRBV9,TRBJ1-6,11,-,ASSPKRGGPLH
TRBV19,TRBJ2-5,12,-,ASSMDPSAETQY
TRBV5-1,TRBJ1-2,12,-,ASSLGREGGGYT